The sequence of this T cell receptor (beta chain) was determined in a study of CD8+CD57+ T cells in acquired aplastic anemia. Study information: Across the sorted CD4+ and CD8+ cells, DNA amounts averaged approximately 3.1 ug.

Notes on the study in general: With respect to CD8+ Simpson's diversity, patients and controls did not differ significantly.

Investigators profiled TCR beta VDJ and CDR3 from genomic DNA template. TCRdb itself ran the reads through MiXCR, one entry per CDR3 protein. The profile covers 450,000 to 600,000 distinct CDR3 sequences, with around 30% appearing a single time and 0.75% to 0.95% taken by the ten largest. In patients chosen for sequencing, flow cytometry had shown CD8+CD57+ cell expansion. Every patient presented with severe acquired aplastic anemia. Prior therapy had not been administered to any patient at the time of blood sampling. The CDR3 extends over 19 amino acids. Trimming left V 1 base short and J 2 bases short, with 24 bases between. Germline CDR1 is SGHAT and CDR2 is FQDESV (reference sequence). Of note for this clonotype: Its antigen is unidentified.

V usage is TRBV11-1 and J usage is TRBJ2-7; the D gene is possibly TRBD2 (5 bases). This sequence originates from a human donor with aplastic anemia. The sequenced sample consisted of sorted CD4+, CD8+, or CD8+CD57+ T cells (not recorded which) from PBMCs. This CDR3 reads CASSLDEYGVSSNTYEQYF. The CDR3 DNA reads TGTGCCAGCAGCTTAGATGAGTACGGGGTTAGTTCCAATACCTACGAGCAGTACTTC. Together with reference TRBV11-1 and TRBJ2-7, the CDR3 gives the full variable domain: EAEVAQSPRYKITEKSQAVAFWCDPISGHATLYWYRQILGQGPELLVQFQDESVVDDSQLPKDRFSAERLKGVDSTLKIQPAELGDSAMYLCASSLDEYGVSSNTYEQYFGPGTRLTVT.